These 28 T cell receptor beta chains were sequenced from one sample in a study of Ad26.COV2.S vaccination and SARS-CoV-2 variants. The repertoire was sequenced with immunoSEQ multiplex PCR; TCRdb's copy has only in-frame clones and lacks some. This table holds about 260,000 clones, around nine tenths found once. As to treatment: around 19 received Ad26.COV2.S at low or high dose, single or two shots; 5 received placebo; per-sample allocation not given. Samples came from day 63 after the first vaccine or placebo injection. The sequenced sample was peripheral blood, obtained in a trial of Ad26.COV2.S vaccine versus placebo. The receptor source for this set is a person between 18 and 60 years old who received the Ad26.COV2.S COVID-19 vaccine or a placebo.

The table lists this clone with a count of one. This rearrangement joins TRBV3-1 (or the pseudogene TRBV3-2) to TRBJ2-3; 10 bases agree with TRBD2. The CDR3 contains 19 residues. V was clipped by 2 bases and J by 0 bases; unmatched bases: 11. Germline V gene lookup returns CDR1 LGHDT and CDR2 YNNKEL (reference sequence). DNA for the CDR3: TGTGCCAGCAGCCAATTACCCGGACTAGCGGTATCTAGCACAGATACGCAGTATTTT. It translates to CASSQLPGLAVSSTDTQYF.

The chain employs TRBV12-3 or TRBV12-4 and TRBJ1-3; D is unresolved. The CDR3 totals 13 residues. V was shortened by 7 bases and J by 0 bases, with 7 bases between the two germline ends. The CDR3 DNA follows: TGTGCCAGCACCAGGCTCTCTGGAAACACCATATATTTT. It specifies CASTRLSGNTIYF.

Only a few counts were recorded for this clone. The V call is TRBV7-3, the J call TRBJ1-2; D not resolved. The germline V gene encodes CDR1 SGHTA and CDR2 FQGTGA. CDR3 length: 14 amino acids. The V end lost 1 base, the J end lost 0 bases, and 6 bases lay between the germline ends. Here the CDR3 DNA reads TGTGCCAGCAGCTTAAATCCAGCTAACTATGGCTACACCTTC. Translating it yields CASSLNPANYGYTF. Variable domain in full (rest from reference TRBV7-3 and TRBJ1-2): GAGVSQTPSNKVTEKGKYVELRCDPISGHTALYWYRQSLGQGPEFLIYFQGTGAADDSGLPNDRFFAVRPEGSVSTLKIQRTERGDSAVYLCASSLNPANYGYTFGSGTRLTVV.

The V and J genes are TRBV5-1 and TRBJ1-5; tentatively, D is TRBD1 (6 bases). V was trimmed by 4 bases and J by 4 bases, leaving 15 bases between them. The CDR3 is 15 residues long. Per germline, CDR1 SGHRS and CDR2 YFSETQ. Here the CDR3 reads CASSRWGQGNQPQHF. The DNA for the CDR3 is TGCGCCAGCAGCCGTTGGGGGCAGGGGAATCAGCCCCAGCATTTT.

This clone came up once. The rearrangement uses TRBV18 and TRBJ2-1; TRBD2 agrees at 7 bases. The V gene end was trimmed by 6 bases and the J gene end by 9 bases; junction bases not matched to a gene: 14. Per germline, CDR1 KGHSH and CDR2 LQKENI. This CDR3 has 15 residues. CDR3 sequence (DNA): TGTGCCAGCTCCCCCCAAGACGGCGGGAGAAGTGAGCAGTTCTTC. Translated, it gives CASSPQDGGRSEQFF.

This chain links TRBV6-4 with TRBJ2-1, with 9 bases matching TRBD2. Germline CDR1 is MRHNA and CDR2 is SNTAGT. The CDR3 is 15 residues long. Unmatched junction bases numbered 9, after V lost 5 bases and J lost 7 bases. CDR3 nucleotide sequence: TGTGCCAGCAGTACCCAAGCGGGAGGTAAGAATGAGCAGTTCTTC. Translating it yields CASSTQAGGKNEQFF.

The chain employs TRBV7-2 and TRBJ1-1; D may be TRBD1 (5 bases). The CDR3 runs to 13 residues. Germline V gene sequence: CDR1 SGHTA, CDR2 FQGNSA. Trimming removed 4 bases at V and 1 base at J, with 7 bases between. Here the CDR3 reads CASSWGKNTEAFF. The CDR3 region has the DNA TGTGCCAGCAGCTGGGGGAAGAACACTGAAGCTTTCTTT.

The rearrangement joins TRBV11-2 to TRBJ2-3, with D possibly being TRBD1 or TRBD2 (7 bases each). Per the germline V gene, CDR1 is SGHAT and CDR2 is FQNNGV. V shed 5 bases and J shed 3 bases, with 18 bases lying between them. The CDR3 totals 16 residues. The CDR3 region has the DNA TGTGCCAGCAGCCCCCTAGCGGAACAGGGGACAGATACGCAGTATTTT. This encodes CASSPLAEQGTDTQYF.

The chain is built from TRBV20-1 and TRBJ2-3, with D unresolved. CDR3 length equals 12 residues. With 3 bases removed from V and 3 bases from J, the gap between germline ends came to 7 bases. CDR1 and CDR2 from the germline V gene are DFQATT and SNEGSKA (reference sequence). The CDR3: CSASGRTDTQYF. The DNA of the CDR3 is TGCAGTGCTAGTGGTCGGACAGATACGCAGTATTTT.

The chain is built from TRBV6-6 and TRBJ2-2; maybe TRBD2 (7 bases). The CDR3 is made up of 15 amino acids. Looked up from germline, CDR1 is MNHNY and CDR2 is SVGAGI (reference sequence). Trimming stripped 3 bases from V and 5 bases from J, with 13 bases between. The CDR3 spells CASSYRGAGTGELFF. For the CDR3, the DNA is TGTGCCAGCAGTTATCGGGGGGCAGGGACCGGGGAGCTGTTTTTT.

The gene calls are TRBV4-1 and TRBJ2-2; 8 bases agree with TRBD1. The CDR3 is made up of 15 amino acids. Trimming at V came to 1 base and at J to 9 bases, leaving 7 bases not matched to a gene. In germline, CDR1 is MGHRA, CDR2 YSYEKL. The CDR3 protein is CASSQGTGFSRELFF. CDR3 bases: TGCGCCAGCAGCCAAGGGACAGGGTTCTCCCGGGAGCTGTTTTTT.

The chain links TRBV10-3 to TRBJ2-3; 13 bases fit TRBD2. V dropped 7 bases and J dropped 2; count of bases not matched to a gene: 6. The CDR3 loop spans 16 amino acids. Germline lookup yields CDR1 ENHRY and CDR2 SYGVKD. The CDR3 loop is CAINPGLAGPTDTQYF. CDR3 coding DNA: TGTGCCATCAATCCGGGACTAGCGGGGCCCACAGATACGCAGTATTTT.

The V and J genes are TRBV15 and TRBJ1-2; D ambiguous. The CDR3 loop spans 15 amino acids. Germline CDR1 is LNHNV and CDR2 is YYDKDF (reference sequence). Trimming took off 5 bases at V and 2 bases at J, with 15 bases between the two ends. In DNA, the CDR3 is TGTGCCACCAGCCTACCCAACGGAAGAAACTATGGCTACACCTTC. It specifies CATSLPNGRNYGYTF. Full variable domain (rest looked up from reference TRBV15 and TRBJ1-2): DAMVIQNPRYQVTQFGKPVTLSCSQTLNHNVMYWYQQKSSQAPKLLFHYYDKDFNNEADTPDNFQSRRPNTSFCFLDIRSPGLGDTAMYLCATSLPNGRNYGYTFGSGTRLTVV.

This clone has only one observation. The chain uses TRBV12-3 or TRBV12-4 and TRBJ2-7; 7 nucleotides line up with TRBD1. The CDR3 has 13 residues. After removal of 6 bases from V and 6 bases from J, the junction contained 8 bases not matched to a gene. The CDR3 protein is CASSPDRFPEQYF. CDR3 DNA sequence: TGTGCCAGCAGCCCGGACAGGTTTCCCGAGCAGTACTTC.

V usage is TRBV9 and J usage is TRBJ1-2, with D perhaps matching TRBD1 (5 bases). V shed 0 bases and J shed 2 bases, with 11 bases lying between them. In germline, CDR1 is SGDLS, CDR2 YYNGEE. The CDR3 is 15 amino acids. CDR3 DNA: TGTGCCAGCAGCGTAGGAGGCAGGGAGAACTATGGCTACACCTTC. Its protein product is CASSVGGRENYGYTF.

The V gene is TRBV5-1, the J gene TRBJ2-5; 14 bases are shared with TRBD2. The length of the CDR3 is 16 residues. Germline V gene lookup returns CDR1 SGHRS and CDR2 YFSETQ. With 3 bases clipped from V and 4 bases from J, the junction kept 5 bases outside the gene matches. The chain's CDR3 is CASSSGTSGSRETQYF. The CDR3 nucleotides are TGCGCCAGCAGCTCCGGGACTAGCGGGAGTCGAGAGACCCAGTACTTC.

This chain uses TRBV28 with TRBJ1-3, with 7 bases fitting TRBD1. From germline, CDR1 is MDHEN and CDR2 SYDVKM. This CDR3 contains 16 residues. The V gene end was trimmed by 6 bases and the J gene end by 0 bases; junction bases not matched to a gene: 8. CDR3 residues: CASSQGGLSSGNTIYF. The CDR3 DNA sequence: TGTGCCAGCAGCCAGGGGGGTCTCAGCTCTGGAAACACCATATATTTT. The full variable domain, rest sourced from reference TRBV28 and TRBJ1-3, is DVKVTQSSRYLVKRTGEKVFLECVQDMDHENMFWYRQDPGLGLRLIYFSYDVKMKEKGDIPEGYSVSREKKERFSLILESASTNQTSMYLCASSQGGLSSGNTIYFGEGSWLTVV.

The chain employs TRBV9 and TRBJ2-1; 10 bases are shared with TRBD1. Germline-derived CDR1 and CDR2 are SGDLS and YYNGEE. Trimming removed 5 bases from V and 8 bases from J; junction bases left unmatched: 10. This CDR3 is built from 15 residues. CDR3 sequence: CASSVRGQGDYEQFF. The DNA for the CDR3 is TGTGCCAGCAGTGTCCGTGGACAGGGGGATTATGAGCAGTTCTTC.

V gene TRBV5-1 combines with J gene TRBJ1-4; D remains unclear. CDR3 length: 16 residues. Germline values: CDR1 SGHRS, CDR2 YFSETQ. The V and J ends lost 4 bases and 7 bases respectively, with 20 bases between them. CDR3 residues: CASSRDGPTEGEKLFF. For the CDR3, the DNA is TGCGCCAGCAGCCGTGATGGACCCACCGAAGGTGAAAAACTGTTTTTT. Full variable domain (missing parts from reference TRBV5-1 and TRBJ1-4): KAGVTQTPRYLIKTRGQQVTLSCSPISGHRSVSWYQQTPGQGLQFLFEYFSETQRNKGNFPGRFSGRQFSNSRSEMNVSTLELGDSALYLCASSRDGPTEGEKLFFGSGTQLSVL.

The chain has TRBV4-2 and TRBJ1-2; no clear D. With 2 bases removed from V and 1 base from J, the gap between germline ends came to 5 bases. The length of the CDR3 is 13 residues. Germline values: CDR1 LGHNA, CDR2 YNFKEQ. In DNA form, the CDR3 reads TGTGCCAGCAGCCAAACAGATAACTATGGCTACACCTTC. This codes for CASSQTDNYGYTF.

The chain has TRBV7-2 and TRBJ1-2; weak D call: TRBD1 (6 bases). Germline V gives CDR1 SGHTA, CDR2 FQGNSA. V shed 3 bases and J shed 8 bases, with 19 bases lying between them. The CDR3 totals 15 residues. CDR3 bases: TGTGCCAGCAGCTTTCAGGGGTCTCCTGCTGGAGGCTACACCTTC. This gives the protein CASSFQGSPAGGYTF. The full variable domain, rest sourced from reference TRBV7-2 and TRBJ1-2, is GAGVSQSPSNKVTEKGKDVELRCDPISGHTALYWYRQSLGQGLEFLIYFQGNSAPDKSGLPSDRFSAERTGGSVSTLTIQRTQQEDSAVYLCASSFQGSPAGGYTFGSGTRLTVV.

The V and J genes are TRBV5-1 and TRBJ1-2; 12 positions agree with TRBD1. Per germline, CDR1 SGHRS and CDR2 YFSETQ. V lost 4 bases and J lost 4; bases outside the gene matches: 11. This CDR3 has 17 amino acids. CDR3: CASSPGQGASYSYGYTF. CDR3 nucleotides: TGCGCCAGCAGCCCGGGACAGGGGGCTTCATATAGCTATGGCTACACCTTC. The whole variable domain, filled in from reference TRBV5-1 and TRBJ1-2, reads KAGVTQTPRYLIKTRGQQVTLSCSPISGHRSVSWYQQTPGQGLQFLFEYFSETQRNKGNFPGRFSGRQFSNSRSEMNVSTLELGDSALYLCASSPGQGASYSYGYTFGSGTRLTVV.

This clone was counted once. The V call is TRBV15, the J call TRBJ2-7; maybe TRBD2 (7 bases). CDR3 length: 18 residues. Germline V gene sequence: CDR1 LNHNV, CDR2 YYDKDF (reference sequence). V lost 0 bases, J lost 2 bases, and 20 bases lay in between. The CDR3 reads CATSRDLSGGDGAYEQYF. The CDR3, as DNA: TGTGCCACCAGCAGAGATCTCTCGGGGGGCGATGGAGCCTACGAGCAGTACTTC.

V is TRBV18 and J is TRBJ2-6, with D perhaps TRBD2 (6 bases). V was pared by 3 bases and J by 0 bases, with 6 bases between. Germline V gene sequence: CDR1 KGHSH, CDR2 LQKENI. CDR3 length: 15 amino acids. CDR3 nucleotides: TGTGCCAGCTCACCGGAGGGCTCTGGGGCCAACGTCCTGACTTTC. It yields the protein CASSPEGSGANVLTF.

The V gene is TRBV12-3 or TRBV12-4, the J gene TRBJ2-1; 9 nucleotides agree with TRBD1. The V segment lost 10 bases and the J segment 8 bases; nucleotides outside the gene matches: 9. The CDR3 spans 13 residues. The CDR3 nucleotides are TGTGCCACCGGAAGGACAGGGGTTCATGAGCAGTTCTTC. Encoded protein: CATGRTGVHEQFF.

CDR3 sequence reads: CSALDRAIGEAFF. CDR3 in DNA: TGCAGCGCCCTGGACAGGGCCATAGGCGAAGCTTTCTTT. This sequence joins TRBV29-1 and TRBJ1-1; 8 bases match TRBD1. Germline trimming cut 7 bases from V and 8 bases from J; bases unmatched to any gene: 12. The germline CDR1 and CDR2 sequences are SQVTM and ANQGSEA. The CDR3 spans 13 residues. Full variable domain (missing parts from reference TRBV29-1 and TRBJ1-1): SAVISQKPSRDICQRGTSLTIQCQVDSQVTMMFWYRQQPGQSLTLIATANQGSEATYESGFVIDKFPISRPNLTFSTLTVSNMSPEDSSIYLCSALDRAIGEAFFGQGTRLTVV.

The V call is TRBV6-5, the J call TRBJ2-7; 9 bases line up with TRBD2. V lost 7 bases to trimming and J lost 2 bases; unmatched junction nucleotides: 9. The CDR3 spans 15 residues. Germline-derived CDR1 and CDR2 are MNHEY and SVGAGI. CDR3 DNA: TGTGCCAGCAAATTCGGAGTAGCGGGAGCCTACGAGCAGTACGTC. Translation: CASKFGVAGAYEQYV.

The rearrangement links TRBV18 to TRBJ2-5; unclear D gene. This CDR3 is built from 13 residues. V lost 6 bases, J lost 3 bases, and 11 bases lay in between. Germline V lookup: CDR1 KGHSH, CDR2 LQKENI. Here the CDR3 reads CASSPGSEETQYF. CDR3 bases: TGTGCCAGCTCCCCTGGGTCCGAAGAGACCCAGTACTTC.